The rows below give T cell receptor beta chains drawn from one sample of a study of T cells after yellow fever vaccination. Using its own MiXCR run on the 5' RACE reads, TCRdb lists one record per CDR3 protein. The sample lists a few hundred thousand distinct CDR3 sequences, 6.9% occurring once. Sequenced material: CD4+ T cells sorted from PBMCs, taken 15 days after the yellow fever booster vaccination. The receptors shown here come from a man aged 25-40 years who received the YFV17D yellow fever vaccine. CDR3s include the opening cysteine and the closing phenylalanine or tryptophan. The order of the fields is clone size, V gene, D gene, J gene, CDR3 DNA, CDR3 protein. The D gene is left open where the match is weak. A clone size is listed for some rows: how often the clone was seen (once, few, many), or a class if it is expanded.

many	TRBV7-3	-	TRBJ1-1	TGTGCCAGCAGCTTGGTCACGAACACTGAAGCTTTCTTT	CASSLVTNTEAFF
-	TRBV7-2	TRBD2	TRBJ2-7	TGTGCCAGCAGCTTTAGCGGGAGTCCCTCCTACGAGCAGTACTTC	CASSFSGSPSYEQYF
-	TRBV5-1	-	TRBJ2-3	TGCGCCAGCAGCCAGACCCAGGGGAGCACAGATACGCAGTATTTT	CASSQTQGSTDTQYF
few	TRBV5-1	-	TRBJ2-7	TGCGCCAGCAGCTTGAGTAGCGTAGGAGAGCAGTACTTC	CASSLSSVGEQYF
many	TRBV30	-	TRBJ2-1	TGTGCCTGGAGTGACAGGGTCCCCAACAATGAGCAGTTCTTC	CAWSDRVPNNEQFF
-	TRBV25-1	-	TRBJ2-3	TGTGCCAGCAGTGACACCGGGACCCGCACAGATACGCAGTATTTT	CASSDTGTRTDTQYF
many	TRBV12-3/TRBV12-4	TRBD1	TRBJ2-5	TGTGCCAGCAGTTTAGAGGTTGCGACAGGGGCTAAAGAGACCCAGTACTTC	CASSLEVATGAKETQYF
-	TRBV6-4	TRBD1	TRBJ2-1	TGTGCCAGCAGTGTGGACGGGACAGGGTTGTATGAGCAGTTCTTC	CASSVDGTGLYEQFF
many	TRBV2	TRBD1	TRBJ1-1	TGTGCCAGCCTAGACAGGGGAGTAGGCACTGAAGCTTTCTTT	CASLDRGVGTEAFF
few	TRBV15	TRBD2	TRBJ2-1	TGTGCCACCAGAATGACCGGGACTAGGTCCTCCTACAATGAGCAGTTCTTC	CATRMTGTRSSYNEQFF
many	TRBV18	TRBD2	TRBJ2-5	TGTGCCAGCTCACCAACGATTAGCGGGAAGGGCGCTGAGACCCAGTACTTC	CASSPTISGKGAETQYF
few	TRBV2	TRBD2	TRBJ2-1	TGTGCCAGCAGGGTCGGACTAGCCGGCGGGGTCAATGAGCAGTTCTTC	CASRVGLAGGVNEQFF
-	TRBV5-6	TRBD1	TRBJ2-3	TGTGCCAGCAGCCTGAGTCCAGGGGGATACGATACGCAGTATTTT	CASSLSPGGYDTQYF